The 30 T cell receptor beta chains below all came from one sample that was sequenced in a study of graft-versus-host responses after intestinal transplantation. These receptors have no known antigen. TCRdb keeps only in-frame clones here, not all; method: immunoSEQ multiplex PCR. This table holds over 40,000 clones, approximately 88% found once. Here the sequenced sample was unstimulated CD4+ T cells sorted from spleen or lymph node cells, taken before transplant. These receptor sequences come from a human donor who was the organ donor for an intestinal transplant.

The rearrangement joins TRBV19 to TRBJ2-3; D is unclear. Trimming stripped 9 bases from V and 6 bases from J, with 25 bases between. Germline CDR1 and CDR2: LNHDA and SQIVND (reference sequence). This CDR3 is built from 16 residues. The CDR3 here is CASATVSQPQSDTQYF. CDR3 bases: TGTGCCAGCGCAACCGTTTCCCAGCCACAATCTGATACGCAGTATTTT.

V usage is TRBV2 and J usage is TRBJ2-3, with D possibly TRBD2 on 5 matching bases. Germline V lookup: CDR1 SNHLY, CDR2 FYNNEI. The V gene lost 6 bases and the J gene lost 2 bases, with 9 bases spanning the gap. The CDR3 has 13 residues. Here the CDR3 reads CASRREHTDTQYF. CDR3 sequence (DNA): TGTGCCAGCAGGAGGGAACACACAGATACGCAGTATTTT. The variable domain in full, completed from reference TRBV2 and TRBJ2-3, reads EPEVTQTPSHQVTQMGQEVILRCVPISNHLYFYWYRQILGQKVEFLVSFYNNEISEKSEIFDDQFSVERPDGSNFTLKIRSTKLEDSAMYFCASRREHTDTQYFGPGTRLTVL.

The chain links TRBV5-1 to TRBJ2-6; maybe TRBD2 (6 bases). Germline V CDR1 and CDR2: SGHRS, YFSETQ. With 3 bases removed from V and 3 bases from J, the gap between germline ends came to 13 bases. This CDR3 region has 16 residues. The CDR3 DNA reads as TGCGCCAGCAGCTCCTTGGGGGGAGGTGGGGCCAACGTCCTGACTTTC. It specifies CASSSLGGGGANVLTF.

The rearrangement joins TRBV5-7 to TRBJ1-4; TRBD1 matches at 10 bases. TRBV5-7 is an ORF; its function is uncertain. The CDR3 consists of 15 residues. With V trimmed by 0 bases and J by 8 bases, 4 bases remained unmatched. CDR3 sequence: CASSLGDRGREKLFF. The CDR3, as DNA: TGTGCCAGCAGCTTGGGTGACAGGGGGCGAGAAAAACTGTTTTTT.

This chain joins TRBV23-1 and TRBJ1-2; unclear D gene. TRBV23-1 is placed among ORFs of uncertain function. V lost 2 bases and J 0 bases, leaving 13 bases between the germline ends. The CDR3 is 16 residues long. The CDR3 nucleotides are TGCGCCAGCAGTCAAAGGCCAGACTGTCCTAACTATGGCTACACCTTC. Its translation: CASSQRPDCPNYGYTF.

V gene TRBV10-3 combines with J gene TRBJ2-5, with D perhaps TRBD2 (6 bases). Trimming removed 2 bases at V and 7 bases at J, with 14 bases between. The CDR3 runs to 14 residues. CDR1 and CDR2 from the germline V gene are ENHRY and SYGVKD. CDR3 loop: CAISEAGGSGTQYF. In DNA, the CDR3 is TGTGCCATCAGTGAGGCCGGGGGAAGCGGGACCCAGTACTTC.

The chain uses TRBV4-1 and TRBJ1-2, with 8 bases matching TRBD1. The CDR3 is made up of 13 amino acids. V gave up 1 base and J gave up 7 bases; unmatched junction bases: 2. The germline CDR1 and CDR2 sequences are MGHRA and YSYEKL. The CDR3 reads CASSQGTGFGYTF. CDR3 DNA sequence: TGCGCCAGCAGCCAAGGGACAGGGTTTGGCTACACCTTC.

This clone was observed a few times. This chain links TRBV6-6 with TRBJ2-6, with D possibly being TRBD1 or TRBD2 (5 bases each). CDR1 is MNHNY and CDR2 is SVGAGI in the germline V gene (reference sequence). This CDR3 has 16 residues. V dropped 7 bases and J dropped 4 bases, with 17 bases sitting between them. The CDR3 spells CASMRAGGAGANVLTF. CDR3 coding DNA: TGTGCCAGCATGCGGGCTGGTGGGGCCGGGGCCAACGTCCTGACTTTC.

This clone has just a few counts. This chain joins TRBV2 and TRBJ1-2; D perhaps matches TRBD1 (5 bases). CDR1 SNHLY and CDR2 FYNNEI come from the germline V gene. CDR3 length: 13 amino acids. The V and J ends lost 6 bases and 5 bases respectively, with 13 bases between them. The CDR3 here is CASSVLGEYGYTF. The CDR3 DNA sequence: TGTGCCAGCAGCGTACTGGGGGAGTATGGCTACACCTTC.

The chain couples TRBV29-1 to TRBJ2-2; D tentatively reads TRBD1 or TRBD2 (5 bases each). Per germline, CDR1 SQVTM and CDR2 ANQGSEA. Trimming left V 6 bases short and J 1 base short, with 18 bases between. The CDR3 loop spans 16 amino acids. The CDR3 DNA reads as TGCAGCGTCCACCCCCCGGGGACCGAGAACACCGGGGAGCTGTTTTTT. Its translation: CSVHPPGTENTGELFF.

V gene TRBV4-3 combines with J gene TRBJ2-1; D possibly uses TRBD1 or TRBD2 (5 bases each). The V and J ends lost 4 bases and 0 bases respectively, with 19 bases between them. The germline CDR1 and CDR2 sequences are LGHNA and YSLEER. This CDR3 has 18 amino acids. The CDR3 protein is CASSPGGSGKSSYNEQFF. The CDR3 DNA sequence: TGCGCCAGCAGCCCTGGGGGATCCGGGAAGAGCTCCTACAATGAGCAGTTCTTC.

The chain recombines TRBV6-6 with TRBJ2-7; a weak D match, TRBD1 (5 bases). CDR1 and CDR2 (germline): MNHNY, SVGAGI (reference sequence). The CDR3 spans 16 residues. Trimming pared 0 bases from V and 0 bases from J, leaving 12 bases between. Written as DNA, the CDR3 is TGTGCCAGCAGTTACTCGATCCAGGGTCACTCCTACGAGCAGTACTTC. It encodes CASSYSIQGHSYEQYF.

The CDR3 DNA follows: TGTGCCAGCAGCCCGCGGGACAGGGCCGGGGAGCTGTTTTTT. As protein: CASSPRDRAGELFF. The J gene is TRBJ2-2, the V gene TRBV11-2; 9 bases are shared with TRBD1. The CDR3 is 14 amino acids. Germline V gene data show CDR1 as SGHAT and CDR2 as FQNNGV. Trimming at V came to 5 bases and at J to 6 bases, leaving 4 bases not matched to a gene.

The chain uses TRBV4-1 and TRBJ2-3; weak D call: TRBD2 (7 bases). V was trimmed by 5 bases and J by 4 bases, leaving 16 bases between them. The germline gives CDR1 MGHRA, CDR2 YSYEKL. CDR3 length equals 15 residues. CDR3 sequence (DNA): TGCGCCAGCAGCTCCAGACGCGGGGGCGCAGATACGCAGTATTTT. This codes for CASSSRRGGADTQYF.

This rearrangement joins TRBV6-5 to TRBJ1-5, with D possibly being TRBD1 (6 bases). This CDR3 is built from 14 residues. Germline V CDR1 and CDR2: MNHEY, SVGAGI. V gave up 0 bases and J gave up 5 bases, with 8 bases separating them. DNA of the CDR3: TGTGCCAGCAGTTACTCGGACAGCTATCAGCCCCAGCATTTT. It codes for CASSYSDSYQPQHF.

This clone occurred once. CDR3 amino acids: CASSQAVSGANVLTF. The CDR3 coding sequence is TGCGCCAGCAGCCAAGCAGTCTCTGGGGCCAACGTCCTGACTTTC. The chain uses TRBV4-3 and TRBJ2-6, with unresolved D. CDR1 LGHNA and CDR2 YSLEER come from the germline V gene. The CDR3 runs 15 residues. Trimming took off 1 base at V and 0 bases at J, with 4 bases between the two ends.

The rearrangement joins TRBV19 to TRBJ2-4, with 9 bases identical to TRBD2. The CDR3 is 16 amino acids. The trim removed 4 bases at V and 0 bases at J, leaving 4 bases unmatched. Germline values: CDR1 LNHDA, CDR2 SQIVND (reference sequence). CDR3 bases: TGTGCCAGTAGTAGACTAGCGGCTTTAGCCAAAAACATTCAGTACTTC. Protein: CASSRLAALAKNIQYF.

The chain carries TRBV6-6 and TRBJ2-1; possibly TRBD2 for D (6 bases). V was pared by 4 bases and J by 2 bases, with 9 bases between. There are 14 residues in the CDR3. Germline CDR1 is MNHNY and CDR2 is SVGAGI (reference sequence). The CDR3 sequence is CASSLAETYNEQFF. The CDR3 DNA sequence: TGTGCCAGCAGTTTAGCGGAGACCTACAATGAGCAGTTCTTC.

The rearrangement links TRBV2 to TRBJ2-1, with 9 bases that match TRBD2. V shed 6 bases, J shed 14 bases, and the junction held 5 bases outside the gene matches. Germline CDR1 reads SNHLY; CDR2 reads FYNNEI. The CDR3 runs 11 residues. The CDR3 is CASRQGLAKFF. The CDR3 DNA is TGTGCCAGCAGGCAGGGACTAGCCAAGTTCTTC. Supplemented by reference TRBV2 and TRBJ2-1, the full variable domain reads EPEVTQTPSHQVTQMGQEVILRCVPISNHLYFYWYRQILGQKVEFLVSFYNNEISEKSEIFDDQFSVERPDGSNFTLKIRSTKLEDSAMYFCASRQGLAKFFGPGTRLTVL.

The chain uses TRBV25-1 and TRBJ1-2; no reliable D call. The germline V and J ends were trimmed by 0 bases and 5 bases, with 10 bases remaining between them. This CDR3 is 14 amino acids long. CDR1 and CDR2 from the germline V gene are MGHDK and SYGVNS. CDR3 sequence (DNA): TGTGCCAGCAGTGAATACGGGATTACATATGGCTACACCTTC. Its translation: CASSEYGITYGYTF.

This clone was detected once. This chain connects TRBV9 to TRBJ1-2; no clear D gene. Trimming took 0 bases from V and 0 from J, leaving 9 bases between them. The V gene's germline CDR1 is SGDLS and CDR2 YYNGEE. The CDR3 totals 15 residues. The CDR3 DNA sequence: TGTGCCAGCAGCGTAGATTCGAGGGCTAACTATGGCTACACCTTC. The encoded protein is CASSVDSRANYGYTF.

The V call is TRBV7-2, the J call TRBJ2-7; the match to TRBD2 covers 12 bases. J was trimmed by 4 bases and V by 5 bases; bases with no gene match: 6. The length of the CDR3 is 15 residues. Looked up from germline, CDR1 is SGHTA and CDR2 is FQGNSA. In nucleotides, the CDR3 is TGTGCCAGCAGCCCCCGGCTAGCGGGGGGGTACGAGCAGTACTTC. Translating gives CASSPRLAGGYEQYF.

This chain joins TRBV7-9 and TRBJ1-4; a weak D match, TRBD1 (5 bases). The germline gives CDR1 SEHNR, CDR2 FQNEAQ (reference sequence). The CDR3 length is 14 residues. Trimming stripped 3 bases from V and 1 base from J, with 6 bases between. The CDR3 loop is CASSLTETNEKLFF. The DNA for the CDR3 is TGTGCCAGCAGCTTGACAGAAACTAATGAAAAACTGTTTTTT.

The V and J genes are TRBV20-1 and TRBJ2-2; D remains unclear. Germline V gene data show CDR1 as DFQATT and CDR2 as SNEGSKA (reference sequence). The V end lost 3 bases, the J end lost 3 bases, and 2 bases lay between the germline ends. This CDR3 has 11 amino acids. CDR3 in DNA: TGCAGTGCTAGCGACACCGGGGAGCTGTTTTTT. Translating gives CSASDTGELFF.

The J gene is TRBJ1-6, the V gene TRBV6-6, with D possibly TRBD1 on 6 matching bases. The CDR3 contains 13 residues. The V end was cut by 1 base, the J end by 9 bases, with 7 bases between. Germline V gene sequence: CDR1 MNHNY, CDR2 SVGAGI (reference sequence). The CDR3 DNA sequence: TGTGCCAGCAGTTACTACAGGGTTTCACCCCTCCACTTT. It yields the protein CASSYYRVSPLHF.

The V and J genes are TRBV13 and TRBJ2-1; 9 bases line up with TRBD2. The CDR3 loop spans 15 amino acids. The V gene's germline CDR1 is PRHDT and CDR2 FYEKMQ (reference sequence). With V trimmed by 3 bases and J by 8 bases, 8 bases remained unmatched. The CDR3 is CASSFYAGGRDEQFF. The DNA of the CDR3 is TGTGCCAGCAGCTTTTATGCGGGGGGGCGTGATGAGCAGTTCTTC.

The gene calls are TRBV6-9 and TRBJ1-4, with a weak D call TRBD1 (5 bases). In germline, CDR1 is MNHGY, CDR2 SVAAGI. The ends were cut back, 2 bases at V and 7 bases at J, with 11 bases in the middle. This CDR3 has 14 residues. The CDR3 bases are TGTGCCAGCAGTTATGGAGGGACTGGTGAAAAACTGTTTTTT. Translated, it gives CASSYGGTGEKLFF.

V and J are TRBV6-1 and TRBJ1-4; maybe TRBD1 (6 bases). CDR1 is MNHNS and CDR2 is SASEGT in the germline V gene. This CDR3 region has 16 residues. Trimming cost V 2 bases and J 4 bases, with 14 bases left between them. The CDR3 nucleotides read TGTGCCAGCAGTGAAAGGTGGGGGGGCGATAATGAAAAACTGTTTTTT. Translated: CASSERWGGDNEKLFF.

The rearrangement uses TRBV7-2 and TRBJ2-7, with 8 nucleotides matching TRBD1. The V segment lost 4 bases and the J segment 4 bases; nucleotides outside the gene matches: 0. This CDR3 is built from 12 residues. Germline CDR1 is SGHTA and CDR2 is FQGNSA. The CDR3 region is CASSWTGYEQYF. The CDR3 bases are TGTGCCAGCAGCTGGACAGGGTACGAGCAGTACTTC.

This clone occurred once. This rearrangement joins TRBV5-1 to TRBJ1-1; D not certain. CDR3 length: 14 amino acids. The V gene lost 4 bases and the J gene lost 1 base, with 11 bases spanning the gap. CDR1 is SGHRS, CDR2 YFSETQ, per germline. CDR3 protein: CASSLTTTNTEAFF. CDR3 in DNA: TGCGCCAGCAGCCTGACGACAACGAACACTGAAGCTTTCTTT. The complete variable domain, with remaining parts taken from reference TRBV5-1 and TRBJ1-1, reads KAGVTQTPRYLIKTRGQQVTLSCSPISGHRSVSWYQQTPGQGLQFLFEYFSETQRNKGNFPGRFSGRQFSNSRSEMNVSTLELGDSALYLCASSLTTTNTEAFFGQGTRLTVV.